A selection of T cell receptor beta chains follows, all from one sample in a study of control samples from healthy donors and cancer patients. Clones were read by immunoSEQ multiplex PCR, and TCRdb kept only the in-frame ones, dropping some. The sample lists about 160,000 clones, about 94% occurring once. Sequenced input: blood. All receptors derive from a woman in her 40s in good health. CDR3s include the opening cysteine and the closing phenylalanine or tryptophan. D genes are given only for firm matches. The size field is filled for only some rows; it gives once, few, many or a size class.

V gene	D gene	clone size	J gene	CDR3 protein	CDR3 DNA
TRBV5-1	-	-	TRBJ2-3	CASSFIRDPGTDTQYF	TGCGCCAGCAGCTTCATTAGGGACCCAGGCACAGATACGCAGTATTTT
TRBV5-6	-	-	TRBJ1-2	CASSTGTNYGYTF	TGTGCCAGCAGTACCGGGACTAACTATGGCTACACCTTC
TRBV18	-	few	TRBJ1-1	CASSPGVQGVKAFF	TGTGCCAGCTCACCCGGGGTTCAAGGGGTGAAAGCTTTCTTT
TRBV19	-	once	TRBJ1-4	CASSTSSGTNEKLFF	TGTGCCAGTAGTACCTCCTCCGGAACTAATGAAAAACTGTTTTTT
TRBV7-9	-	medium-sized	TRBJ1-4	CASRAGSNEKLFF	TGTGCCAGCAGGGCAGGGTCTAATGAAAAACTGTTTTTT
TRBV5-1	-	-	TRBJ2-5	CASSFRLAGLQETQYF	TGCGCCAGCAGCTTCCGCCTTGCCGGCCTCCAAGAGACCCAGTACTTC
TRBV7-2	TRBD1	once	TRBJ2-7	CASSTRQGAAYEQYF	TGTGCCAGCAGCACCAGACAGGGGGCTGCCTACGAGCAGTACTTC
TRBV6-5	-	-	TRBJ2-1	CASIQDRTYNEQFF	TGTGCCAGCATTCAAGACAGGACCTACAATGAGCAGTTCTTC
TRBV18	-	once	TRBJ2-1	CASSPQNNEQFF	TGTGCCAGCTCACCACAGAACAATGAGCAGTTCTTC
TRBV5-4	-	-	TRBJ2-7	CASSSLRDGLYEQYF	TGTGCCAGCAGCTCTCTCCGGGACGGACTATACGAGCAGTACTTC
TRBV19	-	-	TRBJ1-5	CASSTPDRRSQPQHF	TGTGCCAGTAGTACTCCGGACCGCAGATCTCAGCCCCAGCATTTT
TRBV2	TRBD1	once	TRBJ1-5	CASSSYRGLEPQHF	TGTGCCAGCAGTTCCTACAGGGGGCTGGAGCCCCAGCATTTT
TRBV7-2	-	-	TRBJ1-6	CASSLVRALAGSPLHF	TGTGCCAGCAGCTTAGTGAGGGCGCTAGCGGGTTCACCCCTCCACTTT
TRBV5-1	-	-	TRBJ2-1	CASSPRGDSYNEQFF	TGCGCCAGCAGCCCTAGGGGGGACTCCTACAATGAGCAGTTCTTC
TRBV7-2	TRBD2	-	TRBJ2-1	CASSLVGGRGSYNEQFF	TGTGCCAGCAGCTTAGTGGGCGGGAGGGGGTCCTACAATGAGCAGTTCTTC
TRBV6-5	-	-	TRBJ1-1	CASKPRDEAQAFF	TGTGCCAGCAAACCCCGGGACGAGGCACAAGCTTTCTTT
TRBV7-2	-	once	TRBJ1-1	CASSPKNDPRFEAFF	TGTGCCAGCAGCCCCAAAAATGACCCGCGATTTGAAGCTTTCTTT
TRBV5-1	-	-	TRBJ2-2	CASSSNSRDWRNTGELFF	TGCGCCAGCAGCTCGAACTCAAGGGACTGGCGGAACACCGGGGAGCTGTTTTTT
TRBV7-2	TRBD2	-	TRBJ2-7	CASSLGVPSGGPLGEQYF	TGTGCCAGCAGCTTAGGGGTCCCCAGCGGGGGACCCCTGGGCGAGCAGTACTTC
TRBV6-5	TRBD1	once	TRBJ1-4	CASSYSLRGLGEKLFF	TGTGCCAGCAGTTACTCGTTAAGGGGGCTGGGTGAAAAACTGTTTTTT
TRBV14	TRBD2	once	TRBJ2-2	CASSQELAGVLTGELFF	TGTGCCAGCAGCCAAGAGCTAGCGGGAGTGTTGACCGGGGAGCTGTTTTTT
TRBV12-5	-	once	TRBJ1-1	CASGSGRGTEAFF	TGTGCTAGTGGTTCAGGGAGGGGCACTGAAGCTTTCTTT
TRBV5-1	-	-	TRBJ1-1	CASRPTENTEAFF	TGCGCCAGCAGACCAACAGAGAACACTGAAGCTTTCTTT
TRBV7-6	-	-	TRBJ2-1	CASSFGTPGMYNEQFF	TGTGCCAGCAGCTTCGGGACTCCCGGAATGTACAATGAGCAGTTCTTC
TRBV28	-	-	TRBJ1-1	CASSFTGSEAFF	TGTGCCAGCAGTTTCACTGGAAGTGAAGCTTTCTTT
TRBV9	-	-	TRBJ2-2	CASSDRLGGRDWGTGELFF	TGTGCCAGCAGCGATCGGTTAGGTGGGCGGGACTGGGGGACCGGGGAGCTGTTTTTT
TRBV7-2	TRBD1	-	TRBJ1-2	CASSLEPLRDRGANYGYTF	TGTGCCAGCAGCTTAGAGCCCCTTAGGGACAGGGGAGCTAACTATGGCTACACCTTC
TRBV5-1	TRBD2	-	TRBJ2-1	CASSLDLSGSSYNEQFF	TGCGCCAGCAGCTTGGACCTTAGCGGGAGCTCCTACAATGAGCAGTTCTTC
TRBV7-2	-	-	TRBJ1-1	CASSLGQGNLAFF	TGTGCCAGCAGCTTAGGCCAGGGAAATTTAGCTTTCTTT
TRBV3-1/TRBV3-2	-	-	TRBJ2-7	CASSQDGGSEQYF	TGTGCCAGCAGCCAAGATGGGGGGAGCGAGCAGTACTTC
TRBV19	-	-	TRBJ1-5	CASTPSRRGNQPQHF	TGTGCCAGTACCCCCTCTCGCAGGGGCAATCAGCCCCAGCATTTT
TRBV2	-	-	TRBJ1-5	CASSVMESNQPQHF	TGTGCCAGCAGTGTTATGGAGAGCAATCAGCCCCAGCATTTT
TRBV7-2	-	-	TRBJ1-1	CASSLEVWGTEAFF	TGTGCCAGCAGCTTAGAGGTATGGGGAACTGAAGCTTTCTTT
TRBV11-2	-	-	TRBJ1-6	CASSLVNSPLHF	TGTGCCAGCAGCTTAGTTAATTCACCCCTCCACTTT
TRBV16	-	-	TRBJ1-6	CASSQGGGSYNSPLHF	TGTGCCAGCAGCCAAGGGGGGGGGTCCTATAATTCACCCCTCCACTTT
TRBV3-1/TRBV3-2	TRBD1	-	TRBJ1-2	CASSRDRGHGYTF	TGTGCCAGCAGTCGAGACAGGGGGCATGGCTACACCTTC
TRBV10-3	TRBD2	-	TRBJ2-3	CAISEKVERERGDTDTQYF	TGTGCCATCAGTGAAAAGGTGGAGCGGGAGAGGGGAGACACAGATACGCAGTATTTT
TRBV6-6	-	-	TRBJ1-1	CASSYETANTEAFF	TGTGCCAGCAGTTACGAAACTGCAAACACTGAAGCTTTCTTT
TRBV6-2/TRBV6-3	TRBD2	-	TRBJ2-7	CASSPRLAGVGSF	TGTGCCAGCAGTCCCAGACTAGCGGGAGTGGGCTCGTTC
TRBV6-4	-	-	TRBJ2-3	CASAIATDTQYF	TGTGCCAGCGCAATCGCCACAGATACGCAGTATTTT
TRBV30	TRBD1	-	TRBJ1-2	CAWSAGTGKFRYGYTF	TGTGCCTGGAGCGCCGGGACAGGGAAATTCCGCTATGGCTACACCTTC
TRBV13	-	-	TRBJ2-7	CASSWGNSRNEQYF	TGTGCCAGCAGCTGGGGTAATAGTAGGAACGAGCAGTACTTC
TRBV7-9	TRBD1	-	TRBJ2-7	CASSPTGAAYEQYF	TGTGCCAGCAGCCCGACAGGGGCGGCCTACGAGCAGTACTTC
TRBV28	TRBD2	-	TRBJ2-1	CASSLHGIAGGINEQFF	TGTGCCAGCAGTTTACATGGGATAGCGGGGGGCATCAATGAGCAGTTCTTC
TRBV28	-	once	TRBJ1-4	CASSLRLENNEKLFF	TGTGCCAGCAGTTTACGTTTGGAGAACAATGAAAAACTGTTTTTT
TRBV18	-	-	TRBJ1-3	CASSWGTAATGNTIYF	TGTGCCAGCTCATGGGGGACGGCGGCTACTGGAAACACCATATATTTT
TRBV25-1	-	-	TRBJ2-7	CASTRAASYEQYF	TGTGCCAGCACCCGGGCAGCCTCCTACGAGCAGTACTTC
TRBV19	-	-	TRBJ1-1	CASSTRQNTEAFF	TGTGCCAGTAGTACCCGACAGAACACTGAAGCTTTCTTT
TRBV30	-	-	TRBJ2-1	CAWSPAPGTPSSYNEQFF	TGTGCCTGGAGTCCGGCCCCCGGGACTCCTAGCTCCTACAATGAGCAGTTCTTC
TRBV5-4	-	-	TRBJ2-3	CTSSFGGGSTDTQYF	TGTACCAGCAGTTTTGGAGGCGGAAGCACAGATACGCAGTATTTT
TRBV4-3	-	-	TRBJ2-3	CASSQEGDPWADTQYF	TGCGCCAGCAGCCAAGAGGGGGACCCCTGGGCAGATACGCAGTATTTT
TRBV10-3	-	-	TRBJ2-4	CAISEAIAKNIQYF	TGTGCCATCAGTGAAGCTATAGCCAAAAACATTCAGTACTTC
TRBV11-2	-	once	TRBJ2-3	CASSFQRSTDTQYF	TGTGCCAGCAGCTTTCAGCGGTCCACAGATACGCAGTATTTT
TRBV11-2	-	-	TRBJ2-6	CASSDLRDAFYSGANVLTF	TGTGCCAGCAGCGACCTCCGGGACGCATTTTACTCTGGGGCCAACGTCCTGACTTTC
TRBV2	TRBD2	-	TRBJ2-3	CASSPSLAGGTDTQYF	TGTGCCAGCAGTCCCTCACTGGCGGGGGGCACAGATACGCAGTATTTT